This T cell receptor (beta chain) was identified during a study of monozygotic twins with inflammatory bowel disease. Findings and caveats of the study: IBD-affected twins scored below their healthy co-twins in TCRbeta diversity (inverse Simpson). Twin pairs that were concordant did not differ from discordant pairs in repertoire similarity, possibly from limited power. For IBD, no single strong associated signal or clonotype was supported.

TCRdb processed the 5' RACE reads again and assigns one entry to each CDR3 protein, with no DNA. The listing records some 400,000 distinct CDR3 sequences. Worth noting for this clonotype: Its antigen is still unknown.

Sequencing input: blood. The source of this sequence is a human donor with ulcerative colitis or Crohn's disease, or a healthy co-twin of an affected twin (not recorded which).

The CDR3 is CASGAGITSPLHF. The V and J genes are TRBV25-1 and TRBJ1-6; TCRdb returns TRBD1, unconfirmable since there is no DNA. The germline V gene encodes CDR1 MGHDK and CDR2 SYGVNS. The CDR3 is 13 residues long.